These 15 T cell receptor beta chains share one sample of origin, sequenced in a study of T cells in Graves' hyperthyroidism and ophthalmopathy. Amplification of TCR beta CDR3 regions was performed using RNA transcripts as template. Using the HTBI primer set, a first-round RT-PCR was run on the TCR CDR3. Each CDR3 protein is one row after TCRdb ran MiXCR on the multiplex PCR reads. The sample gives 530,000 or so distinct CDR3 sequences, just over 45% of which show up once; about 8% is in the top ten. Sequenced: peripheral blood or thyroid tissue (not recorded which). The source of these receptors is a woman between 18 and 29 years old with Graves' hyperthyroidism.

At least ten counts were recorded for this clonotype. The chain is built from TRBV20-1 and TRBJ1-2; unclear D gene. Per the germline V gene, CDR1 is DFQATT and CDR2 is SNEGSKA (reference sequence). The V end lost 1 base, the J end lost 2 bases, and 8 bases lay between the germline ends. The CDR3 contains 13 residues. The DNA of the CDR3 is TGCAGTGCTAGAGTCCGCGGGAACTATGGCTACACCTTC. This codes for CSARVRGNYGYTF.

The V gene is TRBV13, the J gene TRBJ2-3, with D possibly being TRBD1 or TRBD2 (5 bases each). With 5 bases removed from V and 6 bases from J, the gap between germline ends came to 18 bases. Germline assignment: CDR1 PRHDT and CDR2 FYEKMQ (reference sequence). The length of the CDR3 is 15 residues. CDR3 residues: CASSPRDGHMDTQYF. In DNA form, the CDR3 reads TGTGCCAGCAGCCCCCGGGACGGCCATATGGATACGCAGTATTTT.

CDR3 region: CASSVLAGANTGELFF. In DNA, the CDR3 is TGTGCCAGCAGCGTACTAGCGGGTGCGAACACCGGGGAGCTGTTTTTT. The chain is built from TRBV9 and TRBJ2-2, with TRBD2 identical over 8 bases. Germline V lookup: CDR1 SGDLS, CDR2 YYNGEE. V trimming: 1 base; J trimming: 0 bases; junction bases outside the gene matches: 2. This CDR3 has 16 amino acids.

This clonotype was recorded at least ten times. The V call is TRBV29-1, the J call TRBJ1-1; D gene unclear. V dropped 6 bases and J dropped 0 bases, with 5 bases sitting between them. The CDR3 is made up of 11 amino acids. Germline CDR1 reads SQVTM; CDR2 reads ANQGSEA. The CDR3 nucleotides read TGCAGCGTCCTAATGAACACTGAAGCTTTCTTT. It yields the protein CSVLMNTEAFF.

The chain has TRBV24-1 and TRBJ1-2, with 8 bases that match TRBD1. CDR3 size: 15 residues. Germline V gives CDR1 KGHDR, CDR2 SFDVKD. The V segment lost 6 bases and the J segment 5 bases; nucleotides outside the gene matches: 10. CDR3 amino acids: CATSQTGVFGYGYTF. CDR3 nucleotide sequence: TGTGCCACCAGTCAGACAGGGGTCTTCGGTTATGGCTACACCTTC.

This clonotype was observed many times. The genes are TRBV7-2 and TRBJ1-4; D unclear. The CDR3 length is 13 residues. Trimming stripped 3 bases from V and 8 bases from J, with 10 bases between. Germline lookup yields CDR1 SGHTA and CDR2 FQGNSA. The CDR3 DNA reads TGTGCCAGCAGCTTTATGGTCGGCGAAAAACTGTTTTTT. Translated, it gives CASSFMVGEKLFF.

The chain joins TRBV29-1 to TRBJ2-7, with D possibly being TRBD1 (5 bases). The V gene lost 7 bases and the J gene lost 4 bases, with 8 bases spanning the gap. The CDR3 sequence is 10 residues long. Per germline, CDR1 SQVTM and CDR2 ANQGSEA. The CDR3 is CSEAGYEQYF. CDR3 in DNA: TGCAGCGAAGCAGGGTACGAGCAGTACTTC.

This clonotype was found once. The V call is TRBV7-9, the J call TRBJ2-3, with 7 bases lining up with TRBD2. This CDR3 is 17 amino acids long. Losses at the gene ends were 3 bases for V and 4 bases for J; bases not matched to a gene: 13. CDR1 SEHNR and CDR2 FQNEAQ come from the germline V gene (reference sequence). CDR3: CASSFTASGVRADTQYF. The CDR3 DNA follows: TGTGCCAGCAGCTTCACGGCTAGCGGAGTAAGGGCAGATACGCAGTATTTT.

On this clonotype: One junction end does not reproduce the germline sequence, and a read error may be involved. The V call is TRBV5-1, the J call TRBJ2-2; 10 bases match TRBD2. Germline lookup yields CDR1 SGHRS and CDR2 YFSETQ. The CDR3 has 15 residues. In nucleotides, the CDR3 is TGCGCCAGCAGGCGGGGACTAGCGAACTCCGGGGAGCTGTTTTTT. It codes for CASRRGLANSGELFF.

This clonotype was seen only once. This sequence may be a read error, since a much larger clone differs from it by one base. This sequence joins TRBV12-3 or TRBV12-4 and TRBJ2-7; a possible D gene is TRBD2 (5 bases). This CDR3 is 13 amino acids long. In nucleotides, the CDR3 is TGTGCCAGCAGTTTCGACTACTCCCACGAGCAGTACTTC. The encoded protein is CASSFDYSHEQYF.

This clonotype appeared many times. This CDR3 reads CASMGLAGGYEQYF. As DNA, the CDR3 is TGTGCCAGCATGGGACTAGCGGGAGGGTACGAGCAGTACTTC. V is TRBV2 and J is TRBJ2-7, with 16 bases lining up with TRBD2. CDR1 and CDR2 from the germline V gene are SNHLY and FYNNEI. CDR3 length: 14 residues. The trim removed 7 bases at V and 4 bases at J, leaving 1 base unmatched.

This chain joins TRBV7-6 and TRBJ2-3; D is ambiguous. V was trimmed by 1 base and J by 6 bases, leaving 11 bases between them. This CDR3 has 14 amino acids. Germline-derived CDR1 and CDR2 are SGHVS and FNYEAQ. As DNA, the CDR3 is TGTGCCAGCAGCTTAGATCCCGAGTGGGATACGCAGTATTTT. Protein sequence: CASSLDPEWDTQYF.

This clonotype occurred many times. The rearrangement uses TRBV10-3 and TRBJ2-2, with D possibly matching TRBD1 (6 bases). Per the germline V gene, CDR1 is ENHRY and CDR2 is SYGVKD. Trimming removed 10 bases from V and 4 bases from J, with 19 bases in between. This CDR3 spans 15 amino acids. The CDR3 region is CASLPWDIITGELFF. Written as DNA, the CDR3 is TGTGCCAGCCTCCCCTGGGACATCATCACCGGGGAGCTGTTTTTT.

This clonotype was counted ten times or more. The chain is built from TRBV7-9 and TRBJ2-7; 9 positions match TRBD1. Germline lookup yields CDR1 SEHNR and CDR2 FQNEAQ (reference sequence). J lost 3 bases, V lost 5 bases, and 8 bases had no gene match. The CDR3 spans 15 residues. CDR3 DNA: TGTGCCAGCAGCCCAGGACAGGGGAAAGGCTACGAGCAGTACTTC. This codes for CASSPGQGKGYEQYF.

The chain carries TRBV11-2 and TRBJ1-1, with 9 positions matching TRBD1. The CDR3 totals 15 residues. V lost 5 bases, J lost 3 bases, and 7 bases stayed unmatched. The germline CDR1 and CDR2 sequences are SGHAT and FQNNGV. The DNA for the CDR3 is TGTGCCAGCAGCGGGGCGGGACAGGGAGACACTGAAGCTTTCTTT. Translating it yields CASSGAGQGDTEAFF.